Reported below is one T cell receptor beta chain. Repertoires were generated with immunoSEQ multiplex PCR, while TCRdb's copy carries only in-frame clones and drops some. Of about 280,000 clones in the sample, about 90% were seen once. The CDR3 is made up of 17 amino acids. V was clipped by 6 bases and J by 0 bases; unmatched bases: 13. Germline V gene data show CDR1 as MGHDK and CDR2 as SYGVNS. The sample is drawn from a study of blood T cell repertoires in COVID-19. The receptor was derived from a young woman with acute COVID-19. The rearrangement links TRBV25-1 to TRBJ2-5, with 7 nucleotides matching TRBD2. Sequences were obtained from PBMCs or T cells enriched from blood (not recorded which). CDR3 residues: CASSLGGEWRYQETQYF. CDR3 DNA: TGTGCCAGCAGCCTTGGGGGGGAATGGAGGTACCAAGAGACCCAGTACTTC.